The clone carrying this TCR beta chain was counted only a few times. Its antigen remains unknown. The sample is drawn from a study of PD-L1 blockade in urothelial cancer. As for the study in general: Tumor samples were found to contain a median of 1,402 T cells. Findings of the study overall: Sequencing used one FFPE tumor sample per patient (not collected right before treatment).

Each PCR reaction had synthetic TCR analog templates spiked into it. Generated by immunoSEQ multiplex PCR, the TCRdb table keeps only in-frame clones and is missing some. Of about 35,000 clones in the sample, approximately 34% are singletons; the top ten hold 8.9%. The ends were cut back, 6 bases at V and 4 bases at J, with 18 bases in the middle. The CDR3 length is 16 residues. Here the sequenced sample was tumor tissue, taken before atezolizumab (anti-PD-L1) treatment. V usage is TRBV23-1 and J usage is TRBJ2-2, with D possibly matching TRBD1 (7 bases). TRBV23-1 is an ORF; its function is uncertain. This clonotype was sampled from a man aged 60-69 years with urothelial cancer. CDR3 loop: CASSQGGGAGTGELFF. In DNA, the CDR3 is TGCGCCAGCAGCCAAGGAGGGGGCGCGGGCACCGGGGAGCTGTTTTTT.